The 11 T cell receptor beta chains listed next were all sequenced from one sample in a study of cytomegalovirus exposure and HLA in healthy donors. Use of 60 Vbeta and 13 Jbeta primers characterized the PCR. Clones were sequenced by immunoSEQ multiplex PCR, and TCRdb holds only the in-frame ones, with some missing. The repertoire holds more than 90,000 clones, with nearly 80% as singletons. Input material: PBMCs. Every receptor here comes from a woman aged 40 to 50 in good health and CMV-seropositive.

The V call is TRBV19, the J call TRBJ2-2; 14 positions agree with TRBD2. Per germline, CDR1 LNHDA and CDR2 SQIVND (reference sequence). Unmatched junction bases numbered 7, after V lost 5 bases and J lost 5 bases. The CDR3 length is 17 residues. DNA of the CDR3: TGTGCCAGTAGTTCGGGACTAGCGGGAGTAGGTACCGGGGAGCTGTTTTTT. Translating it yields CASSSGLAGVGTGELFF.

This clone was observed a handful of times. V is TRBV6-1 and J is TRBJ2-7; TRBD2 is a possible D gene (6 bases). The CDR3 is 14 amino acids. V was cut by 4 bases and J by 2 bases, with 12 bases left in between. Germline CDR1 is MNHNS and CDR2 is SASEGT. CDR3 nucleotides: TGTGCCAGCAGTGCCGGGGAGGAGGCCTACGAGCAGTACTTC. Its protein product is CASSAGEEAYEQYF.

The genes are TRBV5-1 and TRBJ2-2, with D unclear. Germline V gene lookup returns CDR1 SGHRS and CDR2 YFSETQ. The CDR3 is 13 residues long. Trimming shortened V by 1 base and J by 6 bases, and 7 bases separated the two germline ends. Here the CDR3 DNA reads TGCGCCAGCAGCTTGTACAACCCCGGGGAGCTGTTTTTT. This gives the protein CASSLYNPGELFF.

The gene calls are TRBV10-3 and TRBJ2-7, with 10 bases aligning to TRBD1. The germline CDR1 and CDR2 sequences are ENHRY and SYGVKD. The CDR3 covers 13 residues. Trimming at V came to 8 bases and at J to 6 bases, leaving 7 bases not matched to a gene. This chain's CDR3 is CAIGGQGLLEQYF. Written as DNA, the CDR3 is TGTGCCATCGGGGGACAGGGGTTACTCGAGCAGTACTTC.

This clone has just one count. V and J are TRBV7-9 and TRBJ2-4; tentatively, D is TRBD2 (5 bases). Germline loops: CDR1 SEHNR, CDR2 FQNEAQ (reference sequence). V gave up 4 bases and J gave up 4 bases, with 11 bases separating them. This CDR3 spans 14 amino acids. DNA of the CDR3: TGTGCCAGCAGCTCCCCGACGGGGAAAAACATTCAGTACTTC. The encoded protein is CASSSPTGKNIQYF.

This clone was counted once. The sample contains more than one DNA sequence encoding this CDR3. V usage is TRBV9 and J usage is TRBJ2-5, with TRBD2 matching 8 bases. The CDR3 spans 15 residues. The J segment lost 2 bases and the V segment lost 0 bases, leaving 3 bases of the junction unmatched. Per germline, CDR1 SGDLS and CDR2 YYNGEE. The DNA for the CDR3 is TGTGCCAGCAGCGTAGGGGTAGCGGGACAAGAGACCCAGTACTTC. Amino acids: CASSVGVAGQETQYF. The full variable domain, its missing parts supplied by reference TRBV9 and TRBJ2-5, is DSGVTQTPKHLITATGQRVTLRCSPRSGDLSVYWYQQSLDQGLQFLIQYYNGEERAKGNILERFSAQQFPDLHSELNLSSLELGDSALYFCASSVGVAGQETQYFGPGTRLLVL.

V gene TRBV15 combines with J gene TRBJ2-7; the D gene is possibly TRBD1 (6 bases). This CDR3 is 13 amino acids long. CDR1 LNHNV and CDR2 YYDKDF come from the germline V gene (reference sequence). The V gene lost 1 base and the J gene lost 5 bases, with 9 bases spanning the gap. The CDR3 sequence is CATSRVSGDEQYF. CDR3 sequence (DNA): TGTGCCACCAGCAGAGTTTCAGGGGACGAGCAGTACTTC.

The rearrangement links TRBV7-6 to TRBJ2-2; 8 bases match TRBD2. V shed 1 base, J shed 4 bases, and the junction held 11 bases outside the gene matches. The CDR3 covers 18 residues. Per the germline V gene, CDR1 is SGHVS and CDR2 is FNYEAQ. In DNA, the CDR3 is TGTGCCAGCAGCTTAGGTTCTAGCGGGTGGTTTGGCACCGGGGAGCTGTTTTTT. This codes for CASSLGSSGWFGTGELFF.

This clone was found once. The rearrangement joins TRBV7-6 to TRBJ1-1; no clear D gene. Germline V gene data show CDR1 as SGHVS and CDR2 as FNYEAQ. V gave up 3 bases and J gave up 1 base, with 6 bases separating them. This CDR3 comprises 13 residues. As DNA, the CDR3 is TGTGCCAGCAGCTTCCAGGAGAACACTGAAGCTTTCTTT. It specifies CASSFQENTEAFF.

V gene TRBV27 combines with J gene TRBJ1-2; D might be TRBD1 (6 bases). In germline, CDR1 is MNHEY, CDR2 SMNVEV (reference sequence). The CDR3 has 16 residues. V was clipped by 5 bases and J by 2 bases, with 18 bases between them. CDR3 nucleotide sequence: TGTGCCAGCAGTCCAAGGGGGTTTACAGAGAACTATGGCTACACCTTC. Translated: CASSPRGFTENYGYTF.

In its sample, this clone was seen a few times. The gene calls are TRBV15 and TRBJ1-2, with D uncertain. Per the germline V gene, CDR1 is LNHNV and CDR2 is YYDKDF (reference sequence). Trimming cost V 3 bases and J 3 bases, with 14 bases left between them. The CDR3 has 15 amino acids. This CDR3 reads CATSRVGEEDYGYTF. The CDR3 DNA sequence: TGTGCCACCAGCAGGGTTGGGGAGGAGGACTATGGCTACACCTTC.